The sequence of this T cell receptor (beta chain) was determined in a study of blood T cell repertoires in COVID-19. CDR1 and CDR2 (germline): SNHLY, FYNNEI. V gave up 2 bases and J gave up 0 bases; unmatched junction bases: 0. This CDR3 is 15 amino acids long. The assay was immunoSEQ multiplex PCR, and TCRdb's table has in-frame clones only and misses some. The table lists about 90,000 clones, about nine tenths of them singletons. The chain couples TRBV2 to TRBJ2-5; 10 bases map to TRBD2. This receptor was obtained from a man in his forties or fifties with acute or convalescent COVID-19. Specimen: peripheral blood. DNA for the CDR3: TGTGCCAGCAGTGAAACTAGCGGGGACCAAGAGACCCAGTACTTC. The encoded protein is CASSETSGDQETQYF.